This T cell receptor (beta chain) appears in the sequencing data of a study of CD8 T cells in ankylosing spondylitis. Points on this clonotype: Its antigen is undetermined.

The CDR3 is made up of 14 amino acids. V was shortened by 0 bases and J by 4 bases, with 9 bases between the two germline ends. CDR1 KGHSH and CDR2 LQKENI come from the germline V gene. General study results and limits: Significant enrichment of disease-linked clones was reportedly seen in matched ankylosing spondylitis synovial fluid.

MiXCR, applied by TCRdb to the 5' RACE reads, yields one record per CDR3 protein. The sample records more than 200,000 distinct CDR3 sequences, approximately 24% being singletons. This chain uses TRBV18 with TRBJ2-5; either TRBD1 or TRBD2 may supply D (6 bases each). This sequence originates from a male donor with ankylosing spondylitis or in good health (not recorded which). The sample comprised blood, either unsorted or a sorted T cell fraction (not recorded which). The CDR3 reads CASSPPTGAETQYF. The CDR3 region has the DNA TGTGCCAGCTCACCACCGACGGGGGCAGAGACCCAGTACTTC.